This is a list of T cell receptor beta chains from one sample in a study of OX40 agonist ivuxolimab in advanced cancers. Repertoires were generated with immunoSEQ multiplex PCR, while TCRdb's copy carries only in-frame clones and drops some. The table has nearly 90,000 clones, just under 90% seen once; the top ten hold around 1.5%. Sequences were derived from CD4+ or CD8+ T cells sorted from blood, sampled in a trial of the OX40 agonist ivuxolimab. Receptors were obtained from an adult with an advanced solid tumor such as melanoma, head and neck, liver or kidney cancer. The CDR3 runs from the conserved cysteine through the conserved F or W. A D gene is named only where the DNA matches it firmly. Where a row states a size, it is once, few, many or the class of an expanded clone; other rows omit it.

d_call j_call clone_size v_call cdr3_aa cdr3_nt
TRBD1 TRBJ1-2 few TRBV28 CASSLIGDRVLGGYTF TGTGCCAGCAGTTTAATTGGAGACAGGGTTCTGGGGGGCTACACCTTC
. TRBJ2-3 . TRBV29-1 CSAPPGGSTDTQYF TGCAGCGCCCCCCCGGGCGGTTCCACAGATACGCAGTATTTT
. TRBJ1-5 . TRBV29-1 CSVVLSGQPQHF TGCAGCGTTGTCCTTTCGGGGCAGCCCCAGCATTTT
TRBD1 TRBJ2-7 . TRBV7-9 CASSRGQGAGEQYF TGTGCCAGCAGCCGGGGACAGGGGGCGGGGGAGCAGTACTTC
. TRBJ2-5 . TRBV7-7 CASSLREGAQETQYF TGTGCCAGCAGCTTAAGGGAGGGGGCTCAAGAGACCCAGTACTTC
. TRBJ2-5 . TRBV28 CASSSKTPQTQYF TGTGCCAGCAGTTCGAAGACACCCCAGACCCAGTACTTC
TRBD1 TRBJ1-5 . TRBV5-8 CASSDRGLGYQPQHF TGTGCCAGCAGCGACAGGGGGCTAGGATATCAGCCCCAGCATTTT
. TRBJ1-5 . TRBV10-3 CAISDRLDQPQHF TGTGCCATCAGCGACAGGTTGGATCAGCCCCAGCATTTT
TRBD1 TRBJ2-3 . TRBV7-8 CASSSGTGTDTQYF TGTGCCAGCAGCTCGGGGACAGGGACAGATACGCAGTATTTT
. TRBJ2-7 many TRBV5-1 CASSVSGTRTPEQYF TGCGCCAGCAGCGTATCCGGGACAAGGACTCCCGAGCAGTACTTC
. TRBJ2-7 once TRBV18 CASSPRTGEFSYEQYF TGTGCCAGCTCACCACGAACAGGAGAGTTCTCCTACGAGCAGTACTTC
. TRBJ2-1 . TRBV6-5 CASSRTAYNEQFF TGTGCCAGCAGTCGAACAGCTTACAATGAGCAGTTCTTC
TRBD1 TRBJ2-1 once TRBV4-2 CASSQDQGDKYGSYNEQFF TGTGCCAGCAGCCAAGATCAGGGGGACAAGTATGGCTCCTACAATGAGCAGTTCTTC
TRBD1 TRBJ1-6 . TRBV5-1 CASSFGRDRGSYNSPLHF TGCGCCAGCAGCTTTGGTCGGGACAGGGGCTCCTATAATTCACCCCTCCACTTT
TRBD2 TRBJ2-3 . TRBV4-3 CASSQVVASGREGGQYF TGCGCCAGCAGCCAAGTTGTGGCTAGCGGGAGAGAGGGGGGGCAGTATTTT
. TRBJ2-7 . TRBV28 CASSLAQPMGQYF TGTGCCAGCAGTTTAGCTCAGCCCATGGGGCAGTACTTC
TRBD1 TRBJ2-5 . TRBV7-6 CASSLGQLETQYF TGTGCCAGCAGCCTGGGACAGTTGGAGACCCAGTACTTC
. TRBJ2-7 . TRBV28 CASSLGGVYEQYF TGTGCCAGCAGTTTGGGCGGAGTTTACGAGCAGTACTTC
TRBD1 TRBJ1-2 . TRBV13 CASSLGQGNYGYTF TGTGCCAGCAGCTTGGGACAGGGTAACTATGGCTACACCTTC
. TRBJ2-3 . TRBV7-9 CASSFGGLKTDTQYF TGTGCCAGCAGCTTTGGGGGGTTGAAGACAGATACGCAGTATTTT
TRBD1 TRBJ2-7 . TRBV5-4 CASGQASYEQYF TGTGCCAGCGGACAGGCCTCCTACGAGCAGTACTTC